Listed below are T cell receptor beta chains from one sample, sequenced in a study of response to subunit inactivated influenza vaccine. TCRdb reprocessed the RT-PCR reads with MiXCR, giving one entry per CDR3 protein. The sample lists more than 400,000 distinct CDR3 sequences; about a tenth were seen once. The sequences come from PBMCs from blood, collected more than 35 days after vaccination. These receptors originate from a man in his forties or fifties who received an inactivated influenza vaccine. Each CDR3 is given with its conserved first and last residue. A D gene is named only where the DNA matches it firmly. For some rows the clone size is stated as once, few or many, or as a class when expanded; others skip it.

cdr3_length	j_call	clone_size	d_call	v_call	cdr3_nt	cdr3_aa
17	TRBJ1-1	.	.	TRBV11-2	TGTGCCAGCAGCTTAGATCTTTACAGCTACCAGAACACTGAAGCTTTCTTT	CASSLDLYSYQNTEAFF
16	TRBJ2-2	many	TRBD2	TRBV2	TGTGCCAGCAGTGTTTTGGGCGGGAGTGGCTCCGGGGAGCTGTTTTTT	CASSVLGGSGSGELFF
16	TRBJ1-5	many	.	TRBV28	TGTGCCAGCAGTTTGGGGGGGAGAGGGAGCAATCAGCCCCAGCATTTT	CASSLGGRGSNQPQHF
16	TRBJ2-5	.	TRBD2	TRBV7-8	TGTGCCAGCAGCGGAAGGACTAGCGGGAGTTTAGAGACCCAGTACTTC	CASSGRTSGSLETQYF
17	TRBJ2-7	.	TRBD1	TRBV27	TGTGCCAGCAGTTTAGAAGGGGACAGGGGGCTAGTTTACGAGCAGTACTTC	CASSLEGDRGLVYEQYF
11	TRBJ2-7	many	.	TRBV28	TGTGCCAGCAGTTTCTCCTACGAGCAGTACTTC	CASSFSYEQYF
15	TRBJ1-1	.	.	TRBV10-3	TGTGCCATCAGTGCAAAGGCCACAATGAACACTGAAGCTTTCTTT	CAISAKATMNTEAFF
14	TRBJ2-7	many	.	TRBV28	TGTGCCAGATTCCGAAGGACGGCAACTTACGAGCAGTACTTC	CARFRRTATYEQYF
15	TRBJ2-5	.	TRBD2	TRBV7-3	TGTGCCAGCAGCCAGACTAGCGGGACGCAAGAGACCCAGTACTTC	CASSQTSGTQETQYF
13	TRBJ2-1	many	TRBD2	TRBV29-1	TGCAGCGGCGCTAGCGGGAGCCACAATGAGCAGTTCTTC	CSGASGSHNEQFF
13	TRBJ1-1	many	.	TRBV20-1	TGCAGTGCTAGATTCGACAGGAACACTGAAGCTTTCTTT	CSARFDRNTEAFF
18	TRBJ1-1	.	TRBD1	TRBV5-6	TGTGCCAGCAGCTTGGCCGGGACAGGGGGTGGTCGGAACACTGAAGCTTTCTTT	CASSLAGTGGGRNTEAFF
18	TRBJ2-1	.	TRBD2	TRBV20-1	TGCAGTGCTAGAACGAGTCCGGGACTAGCGGGAGAGTTGAATGAGCAGTTCTTC	CSARTSPGLAGELNEQFF
10	TRBJ1-1	many	.	TRBV12-3/TRBV12-4	TGTGCCAGCAGGGGGACTGAAGCTTTCTTT	CASRGTEAFF
13	TRBJ2-1	.	TRBD1	TRBV20-1	TGCAGGACCCCGGGACAGGAATACAATGAGCAGTTCTTC	CRTPGQEYNEQFF
11	TRBJ2-7	.	.	TRBV20-1	TGCAGTGCTAGAAAAGACTACGAGCAGTACTTC	CSARKDYEQYF
12	TRBJ1-5	many	.	TRBV29-1	TGCAGCGTTGAGCGGGGTCTGCAGCCCCAGCATTTT	CSVERGLQPQHF
15	TRBJ2-5	few	.	TRBV7-9	TGTGCCAGCAGCCCGTTAACTGGGGGCATAGAGACCCAGTACTTC	CASSPLTGGIETQYF
16	TRBJ2-1	.	.	TRBV6-1	TGTGCCAGCAGCCTAACCAGGGACTGGGGACACAATGAGCAGTTCTTC	CASSLTRDWGHNEQFF
16	TRBJ1-4	.	.	TRBV15	TGTGCCACCAGCAGAGGTGGCGGCGAGGGTCAGGAAAAACTGTTTTTT	CATSRGGGEGQEKLFF
12	TRBJ1-1	few	TRBD1	TRBV24-1	TGTGCCTCCCAGGGGGCGGGCACTGAAGCTTTCTTT	CASQGAGTEAFF
16	TRBJ2-2	.	.	TRBV4-2	TGTGCCAGCAGCCAAGGTGCGACTCGGACTACCGGGGAGCTGTTTTTT	CASSQGATRTTGELFF
14	TRBJ2-2	many	TRBD1	TRBV6-1	TGTGCCAGCACCTCACAGGGGGCCGGCGGGGAGCTGTTTTTT	CASTSQGAGGELFF
17	TRBJ1-6	few	TRBD1	TRBV5-1	TGCGCCAGCAGCAAGGACAGGGCATTCGCCTATAATTCACCCCTCCACTTT	CASSKDRAFAYNSPLHF
17	TRBJ2-1	.	TRBD2	TRBV9	TGTGCCAGCAGCGTAGGGCTAGCGGGGGGCTCCTACAATGAGCAGTTCTTC	CASSVGLAGGSYNEQFF
13	TRBJ2-7	many	.	TRBV6-1	TGTGCCAGCAGTGCTCTCTCCAAATACGAGCAGTACTTC	CASSALSKYEQYF
17	TRBJ2-5	.	.	TRBV5-4	TGTGCCAGCAGCTTGCTGGGGGCTAGCGGAGAGGCGGAGACCCAGTACTTC	CASSLLGASGEAETQYF
15	TRBJ2-7	.	TRBD1	TRBV4-3	TGCGCCAGCAGCGAGGGGACAGGGGCCTCCTACGAGCAGTACTTC	CASSEGTGASYEQYF
14	TRBJ2-3	.	.	TRBV5-1	TGCGCCAGCAGCTTCGGTGGGAGCCCAGATACGCAGTATTTT	CASSFGGSPDTQYF
16	TRBJ2-1	.	TRBD2	TRBV11-2	TGTGCCAGCAGCCTCAGGACTAGCGGAAACTACAATGAGCAGTTCTTC	CASSLRTSGNYNEQFF
17	TRBJ2-5	few	TRBD1	TRBV12-3/TRBV12-4	TGTGCCAGCAGTTTATACCCCCTACAGGGGGTACAAGAGACCCAGTACTTC	CASSLYPLQGVQETQYF
13	TRBJ2-3	many	.	TRBV5-1	TGCGCCAGCAGTACGGGCAGCACAGATACGCAGTATTTT	CASSTGSTDTQYF
17	TRBJ2-3	few	TRBD1	TRBV20-1	TGCAGTGCTAGAGACGGCCAGGGACAGCCCAACACAGATACGCAGTATTTT	CSARDGQGQPNTDTQYF
16	TRBJ2-7	many	TRBD2	TRBV7-2	TGTGCCAGCAGCTCCCCTAGCGGGGTTAAATCCTACGAGCAGTACTTC	CASSSPSGVKSYEQYF
11	TRBJ2-2	few	.	TRBV3-1	TGTGCCAGCAAACAGACCGGGGAGCTGTTTTTT	CASKQTGELFF
15	TRBJ1-2	.	.	TRBV7-9	TGTGCCAGCAGCGTGACAGGAACATCTAACTATGGCTACACCTTC	CASSVTGTSNYGYTF
14	TRBJ2-3	.	TRBD2	TRBV4-1	TGCGCCAGCAGCCCGGGGACTATCACAGATACGCAGTATTTT	CASSPGTITDTQYF
13	TRBJ1-2	few	TRBD1	TRBV5-5	TGTGCCAGCAGCAAAGAGGGGGCTTATGGCTACACCTTC	CASSKEGAYGYTF
17	TRBJ2-1	few	.	TRBV6-5	TGTGCCAGCAGTTACCTCGCCGGGGACCGTTGGGTAGGTGAGCAGTTCTTC	CASSYLAGDRWVGEQFF
14	TRBJ2-5	.	TRBD1	TRBV28	TGTGCCAGCACCACGACCGGGACAGGGGAGACCCAGTACTTC	CASTTTGTGETQYF
12	TRBJ2-3	many	.	TRBV5-1	TGCGCCAGCAGTACAACCGGGGATACGCAGTATTTT	CASSTTGDTQYF
15	TRBJ1-1	.	TRBD1	TRBV7-9	TGTGCCAGCAGTGAGAAGGGGGCCAGGGGAACTGAAGCTTTCTTT	CASSEKGARGTEAFF
13	TRBJ2-1	few	.	TRBV5-1	TGCGCCAGCAGCTTCCCGGGTCGCAATGAGCAGTTCTTC	CASSFPGRNEQFF
15	TRBJ2-3	few	.	TRBV5-1	TGCGCCAGCAGCTTGGCTCGGGACTCGGCAGATACGCAGTATTTT	CASSLARDSADTQYF
14	TRBJ1-4	few	.	TRBV4-3	TGCGCCAGCAGCCAAGATTCCGGTTTCGAAAAACTGTTTTTT	CASSQDSGFEKLFF
15	TRBJ1-4	.	.	TRBV11-2	TGTGCCAGCAGTCTCATGGGAGCGACTAATGAAAAACTGTTTTTT	CASSLMGATNEKLFF